The rows below give T cell receptor beta chains drawn from one sample of a study of Ad26.COV2.S vaccination and SARS-CoV-2 variants. The repertoire was sequenced with immunoSEQ multiplex PCR; TCRdb's copy has only in-frame clones and lacks some. The sample contains about 350,000 clones, about 90% of which appear only once. Sequenced material: peripheral blood, taken after recovery from COVID-19. The receptors were gathered from a human donor who had recovered from COVID-19. Both conserved end residues are part of each CDR3. A D gene is named only where the DNA matches it firmly. Expanded clones get a size class; other rows say once, few or many, or leave the size out.

>TRBV5-1|TRBJ1-2|-|-
TGCGCCAGCAGGCCCCTGACAGTCCCCGACTATGGCTACACCTTC
CASRPLTVPDYGYTF
>TRBV28|TRBJ1-4|-|-
TGTGCCAGCAGTTTAGACCTCTCCGGTAGGGCTCGATCTAATGAAAAACTGTTTTTT
CASSLDLSGRARSNEKLFF
>TRBV9|TRBJ1-5|-|-
TGTGCCAGCAGCGATGGGACGGCGGATAGCAATCAGCCCCAGCATTTT
CASSDGTADSNQPQHF
>TRBV10-2|TRBJ2-4|TRBD1|once
TGCGCCAGCAGTCTAGACAGGGGGCTATACTTC
CASSLDRGLYF
>TRBV5-6|TRBJ2-2|-|once
TGTGCCAGCGGGAAGGTTAGAAAAATATTCATAGACACCGGGGAGCTGTTTTTT
CASGKVRKIFIDTGELFF
>TRBV7-9|TRBJ2-3|-|-
TGTGCCAGCAGCTTACTAGTCTGGGGCACAGATACGCAGTATTTT
CASSLLVWGTDTQYF
>TRBV5-5|TRBJ2-7|-|-
TGTGCCAGCAGCTTGGGGGGGCGGTTGGACGAGCAGTACTTC
CASSLGGRLDEQYF
>TRBV12-5|TRBJ2-7|-|-
TGTGCTAGTGCAGGGGGGACGGGTGAGCAGTACTTC
CASAGGTGEQYF
>TRBV2|TRBJ1-6|-|-
TGTGCCAGCAGCGCGAGGGAGGGGGGCGGGTCACCCCTCCACTTT
CASSAREGGGSPLHF
>TRBV18|TRBJ1-5|TRBD1|-
TGTGCCAGCTCGCCGGGACAGGCCGTTTTTTCCAATCAGCCCCAGCATTTT
CASSPGQAVFSNQPQHF
>TRBV5-1|TRBJ1-2|-|-
TGCGCCAGCAGCTTGTGGCAGGAGGACTATGGCTACACCTTC
CASSLWQEDYGYTF
>TRBV6-6|TRBJ1-1|-|-
TGTGCCAGCAGCCGATCCAGTAGGAGCCCGGGTAGGAACACTGAAGCTTTCTTT
CASSRSSRSPGRNTEAFF
>TRBV10-2|TRBJ1-1|-|-
TGCGCCAGCAGTGATATAACAGGGTTGACCACTGAAGCTTTCTTT
CASSDITGLTTEAFF
>TRBV18|TRBJ1-6|-|-
TGTGCCAGCTCACCAACCAGGCCAGAGGGGTCACCCCTCCACTTT
CASSPTRPEGSPLHF
>TRBV4-1|TRBJ2-3|TRBD2|-
TGCGCCAGCAGCCAAGATTCAGCGGGGGCCACCTTTTCGGATACGCAGTATTTT
CASSQDSAGATFSDTQYF
>TRBV18|TRBJ2-1|-|-
TGTGCCAGCTCACCCGACAGCAATGAGCAGTTCTTC
CASSPDSNEQFF
>TRBV5-1|TRBJ2-7|-|-
TGCGCCAGCAGCGGAGGGACAGCCTACTACGAGCAGTACTTC
CASSGGTAYYEQYF
>TRBV3-1/TRBV3-2|TRBJ2-7|-|-
TGTGCCAGCAGCCAGGGCAGAAACTACGAGCAGTACTTC
CASSQGRNYEQYF
>TRBV5-1|TRBJ1-1|-|-
TGCGCCAGCAGCTCGGAATCCGGGGTCACTGAAGCTTTCTTT
CASSSESGVTEAFF
>TRBV28|TRBJ1-5|-|-
TGTGCCAGCAGTTTATTAAGGAGGGTCAATCAGCCCCAGCATTTT
CASSLLRRVNQPQHF
>TRBV6-5|TRBJ1-1|-|few
TGTGCCAGCAGTTACGTAATAGGGAACACTGAAGCTTTCTTT
CASSYVIGNTEAFF
>TRBV5-6|TRBJ1-1|-|-
TGTGCCAGCAGCTTCGGTGTCGGCACTGAAGCTTTCTTT
CASSFGVGTEAFF
>TRBV24-1|TRBJ2-1|TRBD2|-
TGTGCCACCAGTCTTTCGGGGACTAGCGGGGAGCAGCAGTTCTTC
CATSLSGTSGEQQFF
>TRBV13|TRBJ2-2|-|-
TGTGCCAGCAGCGAAGGAGCAGGGTGGAGCACCGGGGAGCTGTTTTTT
CASSEGAGWSTGELFF
>TRBV12-3/TRBV12-4|TRBJ1-6|-|-
TGTGCCAGCAGTTTCCAACGCTATTCACCCCTCCACTTT
CASSFQRYSPLHF
>TRBV5-4|TRBJ2-1|TRBD1|-
TGTGCCAGCAGCCAGCGAAGAGGGACAGGGAACAATGAGCAGTTCTTC
CASSQRRGTGNNEQFF
>TRBV13|TRBJ1-3|TRBD1|-
TGTGCCAGCAGCTCATACAGGGGCCGCCCCACCACAGCCCTAAACACCATATATTTT
CASSSYRGRPTTALNTIYF
>TRBV9|TRBJ2-3|TRBD2|-
TGTGCCAGCAGCCCTTTCGGGGGGGGCACAGATACGCAGTATTTT
CASSPFGGGTDTQYF
>TRBV7-2|TRBJ2-1|TRBD2|-
TGTGCCAGCAGCCCGCCGGTTGGGGCTAGCGGGTGGGGGGATGAGCAGTTCTTC
CASSPPVGASGWGDEQFF
>TRBV7-2|TRBJ2-7|-|-
TGTGCCAGCAGCTTAGGGTCCCAAACTTACAACGAGCAGTACTTC
CASSLGSQTYNEQYF
>TRBV9|TRBJ2-7|-|-
TGTGCCAGCAGCGTAGCTACTGGATACGAGCAGTACTTC
CASSVATGYEQYF
>TRBV5-4|TRBJ2-7|-|once
TGTGCCAGCAGCTATGCCCCCTACGATGAGCAGTACTTC
CASSYAPYDEQYF
>TRBV6-5|TRBJ1-1|-|-
-
CASSTSDRESTEAFF
>TRBV7-2|TRBJ2-7|TRBD1|-
TGTGCCAGCAGCCCGGGACAGGCGAGCTCCTACGAGCAGTACTTC
CASSPGQASSYEQYF
>TRBV6-6|TRBJ1-2|TRBD1|-
TGTGCCAGCAGCTCGGGACAGACATCTGGGTCCTTC
CASSSGQTSGSF
>TRBV19|TRBJ1-5|-|-
TGTGCCAGTAGTATAGGACTCGGTAGAGCTTTCAATCAGCCCCAGCATTTT
CASSIGLGRAFNQPQHF
>TRBV5-1|TRBJ2-5|TRBD2|-
TGCGCCAGCAGCCCGGGGACTAGCGGGGATTGGGAGACCCAGTACTTC
CASSPGTSGDWETQYF
>TRBV7-2|TRBJ1-5|-|-
TGTGCCAGCAGCTTAGACAATGCAGGGGTCAATCAGCCCCAGCATTTT
CASSLDNAGVNQPQHF
>TRBV10-3|TRBJ1-3|-|-
TGTGCCATCACCCAGACAGGAAACCCTGGAAACACCATATATTTT
CAITQTGNPGNTIYF
>TRBV6-1|TRBJ1-2|-|-
TGTGCCAGCAGTGAGGACGGGTACTATGGCTACACCTTC
CASSEDGYYGYTF
>TRBV5-7|TRBJ1-6|-|-
TGTGCCAGCAGCTTGATTTGGCAGGGGAAATCACCCCTCCACTTT
CASSLIWQGKSPLHF
>TRBV10-1|TRBJ2-5|-|-
TGCGCCAGCAGTGAGAGGGTAGGAAGTGAGACCCAGTACTTC
CASSERVGSETQYF
>TRBV28|TRBJ1-6|TRBD1|-
TGTGCCAGCAGTACAGGGGCCCAAAGCTCCTATAATTCACCCCTCCACTTT
CASSTGAQSSYNSPLHF
>TRBV6-2/TRBV6-3|TRBJ1-1|-|-
TGTGCCAGCAGTCTCAATATTGGGGCAATCAACACTGAAGCTTTCTTT
CASSLNIGAINTEAFF
>TRBV28|TRBJ2-3|TRBD2|-
TGTGCCAGCAGTTTACCTTCCCGGGGGGGGCCAGATACGCAGTATTTT
CASSLPSRGGPDTQYF
>TRBV10-1|TRBJ1-3|-|few
TGCGCCAGCTCACCGACTAAAGCTGCAGGAGCTGCTGGAAACACCATATATTTT
CASSPTKAAGAAGNTIYF
>TRBV25-1|TRBJ1-2|-|-
TGTGCCAGCAGTGCTCCGGGAAGGAACTATGGCTACACCTTC
CASSAPGRNYGYTF
>TRBV5-1|TRBJ2-6|-|-
TGCGCCAGCAGCTTTCAGGGTGGCAGTACTGGGGCCAACGTCCTGACTTTC
CASSFQGGSTGANVLTF
>TRBV6-5|TRBJ2-3|-|-
TGTGCCAGCAGTTACTCGCTCAGCACAGATACGCAGTATTTT
CASSYSLSTDTQYF
>TRBV7-9|TRBJ2-7|TRBD1|-
TGTGCCAGCAGCTCTGGACAGGGGGCAACCTACGAGCAGTACTTC
CASSSGQGATYEQYF
>TRBV19|TRBJ1-1|-|few
TGTGCCAGTAGAGCCTCAGGGAGTGTCGCTGAAGCTTTCTTT
CASRASGSVAEAFF
>TRBV9|TRBJ2-7|-|-
TGTGCCAGCAGCGTAGAACCCACTTCCCCCTACGAGCAGTACTTC
CASSVEPTSPYEQYF
>TRBV7-9|TRBJ2-1|-|-
TGTGCCAGCAGCTTAAGGACCGAGACAGAGCAGTTCTTC
CASSLRTETEQFF
>TRBV7-6|TRBJ1-1|TRBD1|-
TGTGCCAGCAGCCGGGACAGGGGGAACACTGAAGCTTTCTTT
CASSRDRGNTEAFF
>TRBV7-9|TRBJ2-1|TRBD1|-
TGTGCCAGCAGCGTCGGTGGTAGGGGGCTTTCCTACAATGAGCAGTTCTTC
CASSVGGRGLSYNEQFF
>TRBV5-6|TRBJ2-2|-|-
TGTGCCAGCAGCTTGGGCGCAGGATGGGAGCTGTTTTTT
CASSLGAGWELFF
>TRBV19|TRBJ1-2|-|-
TGTGCCAGTAGTATGCGGAAGGGGGACTACACCTTC
CASSMRKGDYTF
>TRBV6-5|TRBJ2-7|TRBD1|-
TGTGCCAGCAGTTACGGGACAGGAACCTACGAGCAGTACTTC
CASSYGTGTYEQYF
>TRBV19|TRBJ1-1|TRBD1|-
TGTGCCAGTAGTCTTGGGACAGGGGGGATGAACACTGAAGCTTTCTTT
CASSLGTGGMNTEAFF